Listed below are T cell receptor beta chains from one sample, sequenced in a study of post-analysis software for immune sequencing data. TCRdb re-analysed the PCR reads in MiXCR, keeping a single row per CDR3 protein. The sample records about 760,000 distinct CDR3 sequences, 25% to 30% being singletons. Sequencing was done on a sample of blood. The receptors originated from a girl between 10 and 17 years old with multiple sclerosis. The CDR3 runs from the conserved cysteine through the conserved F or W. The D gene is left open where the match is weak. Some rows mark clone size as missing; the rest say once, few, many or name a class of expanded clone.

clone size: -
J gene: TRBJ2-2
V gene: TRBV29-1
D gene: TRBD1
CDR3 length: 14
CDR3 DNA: TGCAGCGTTCAACGGACAGGGGATGCCGGGGAGCTGTTTTTT
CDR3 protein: CSVQRTGDAGELFF

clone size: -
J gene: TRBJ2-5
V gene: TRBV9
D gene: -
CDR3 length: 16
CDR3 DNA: -
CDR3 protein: CASSVGPGPPQETQYF

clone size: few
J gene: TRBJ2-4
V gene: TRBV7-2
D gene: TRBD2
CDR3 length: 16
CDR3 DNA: TGTGCCAGCAGCTTACGGGCCGGGGGGGCCAAAAACATTCAGTACTTC
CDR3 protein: CASSLRAGGAKNIQYF

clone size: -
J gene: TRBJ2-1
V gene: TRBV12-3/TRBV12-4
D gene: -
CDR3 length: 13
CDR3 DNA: TGTGCCAGCAGTCGCAACATGGGCGATGAGCAGTTCTTC
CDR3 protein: CASSRNMGDEQFF

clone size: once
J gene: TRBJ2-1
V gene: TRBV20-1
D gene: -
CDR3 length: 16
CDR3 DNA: TGCAGTGCTCCCCGAAGAGGGGGGGCCTCAGGTAATGAGCAGTTCTTC
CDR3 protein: CSAPRRGGASGNEQFF

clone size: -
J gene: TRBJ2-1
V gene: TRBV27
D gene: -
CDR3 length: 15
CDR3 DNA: TGTGCCAGCAAAGGTTTGGGATCCTCCTACAATGAGCAGTTCTTC
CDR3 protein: CASKGLGSSYNEQFF

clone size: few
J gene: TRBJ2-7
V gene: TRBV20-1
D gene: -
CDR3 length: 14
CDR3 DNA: TGCAGTGCTAGAGATCCAGGATCGACCTCAGAGCAGTACTTC
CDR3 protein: CSARDPGSTSEQYF

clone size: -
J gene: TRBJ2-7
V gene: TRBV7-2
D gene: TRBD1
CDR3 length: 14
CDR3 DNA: TGTGCCAGCAGCTTGTTAGGACAGGGGGCGGAGCAGTACTTC
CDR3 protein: CASSLLGQGAEQYF

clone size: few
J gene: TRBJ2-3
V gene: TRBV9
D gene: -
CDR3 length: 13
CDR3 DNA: TGTGCCAACAGCGATAACCACACAGATACGCAGTATTTT
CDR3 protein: CANSDNHTDTQYF

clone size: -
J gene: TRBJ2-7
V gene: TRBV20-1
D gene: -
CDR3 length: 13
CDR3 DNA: TGCAGTGCTGGAGGGAGTTACTCCTACGAGCAGTACTTC
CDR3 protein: CSAGGSYSYEQYF

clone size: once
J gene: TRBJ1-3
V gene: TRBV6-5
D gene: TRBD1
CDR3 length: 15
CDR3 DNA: TGTGCCAGCGGCGGGACAGGACTCTCTGGAAACACCATATATTTT
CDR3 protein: CASGGTGLSGNTIYF

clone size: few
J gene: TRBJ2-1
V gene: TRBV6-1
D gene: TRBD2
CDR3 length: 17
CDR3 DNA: TGTGCCAGCAGTGAGTTATTCGCGGGAGGGCCCTTGGAAGAGCAGTTCTTC
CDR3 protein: CASSELFAGGPLEEQFF

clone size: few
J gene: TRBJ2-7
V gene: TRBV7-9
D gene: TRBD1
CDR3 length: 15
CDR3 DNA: TGTGCCAGCAGCATAGGGACAGGACCCAGCTACGAGCAGTACTTC
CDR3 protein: CASSIGTGPSYEQYF

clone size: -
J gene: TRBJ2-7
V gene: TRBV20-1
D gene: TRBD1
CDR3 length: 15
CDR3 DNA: TGCAGTGCCCTTAGACCGGGACAGGGCACCTACGAGCAGTACTTC
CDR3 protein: CSALRPGQGTYEQYF

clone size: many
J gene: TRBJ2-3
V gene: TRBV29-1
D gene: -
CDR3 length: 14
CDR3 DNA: TGCAGCGTGGGGTCGGCGGCGAGCACAGATACGCAGTATTTT
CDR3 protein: CSVGSAASTDTQYF

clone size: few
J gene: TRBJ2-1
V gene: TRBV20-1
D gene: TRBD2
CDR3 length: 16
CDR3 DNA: TGCAGTGCCATACCTGATCGGGGACTAGACCGGAATGAGCAGTTCTTC
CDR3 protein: CSAIPDRGLDRNEQFF

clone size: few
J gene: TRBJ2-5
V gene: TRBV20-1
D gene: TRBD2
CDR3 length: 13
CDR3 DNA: TGCAGTGCTGGCGGGAGGTCGGGAGAGACCCAGTACTTC
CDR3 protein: CSAGGRSGETQYF

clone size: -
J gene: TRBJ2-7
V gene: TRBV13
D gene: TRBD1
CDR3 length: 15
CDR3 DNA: TGTGCCAGCAGCGTGTCCCGGGACAGGGGGTACGAGCAGTACTTC
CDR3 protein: CASSVSRDRGYEQYF

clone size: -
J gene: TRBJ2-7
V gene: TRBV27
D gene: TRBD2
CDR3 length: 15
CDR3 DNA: TGTGCCAGCAGACCCCTAGCGGGAGTTGGGTACGAGCAGTACTTC
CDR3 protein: CASRPLAGVGYEQYF

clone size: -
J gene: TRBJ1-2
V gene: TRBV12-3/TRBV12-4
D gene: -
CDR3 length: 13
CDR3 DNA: TGTGCCAGCAGCTTTGGTTCGGGGTTGAGTGACACCTTC
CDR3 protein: CASSFGSGLSDTF

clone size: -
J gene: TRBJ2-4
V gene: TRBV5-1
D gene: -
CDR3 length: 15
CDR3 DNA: TGCGCCAGCAGTCTCGGCAGGGTCTCTGCGGACATTCAGTACTTC
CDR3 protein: CASSLGRVSADIQYF

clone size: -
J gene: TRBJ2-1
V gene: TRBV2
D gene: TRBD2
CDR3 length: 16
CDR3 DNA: TGTGCCAGCAGGATGCATGTTAGCGGGGGGATCGGTGAGCAGTTCTTC
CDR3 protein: CASRMHVSGGIGEQFF

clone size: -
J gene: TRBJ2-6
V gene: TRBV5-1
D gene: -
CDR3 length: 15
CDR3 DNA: TGCGCCGGCAGCTTGGTACAGGCTGGGGCCAACGTCCTGACTTTC
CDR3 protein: CAGSLVQAGANVLTF

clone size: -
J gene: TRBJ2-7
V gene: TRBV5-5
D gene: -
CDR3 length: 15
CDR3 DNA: TGTGCCAGCAGCTGGACCGGGATGCCTTCCTACGAGCAGTACTTC
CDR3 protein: CASSWTGMPSYEQYF

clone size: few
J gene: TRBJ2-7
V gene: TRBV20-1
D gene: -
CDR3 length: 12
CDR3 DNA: TGCAGTCCCCTGGATCCGCCCTACGAGCAGTACTTC
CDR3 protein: CSPLDPPYEQYF

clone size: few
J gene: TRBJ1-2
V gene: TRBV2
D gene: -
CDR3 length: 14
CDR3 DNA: TGTGCCAGCAGACGCTCGGTGACTGCATATGGCTACACCTTC
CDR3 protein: CASRRSVTAYGYTF

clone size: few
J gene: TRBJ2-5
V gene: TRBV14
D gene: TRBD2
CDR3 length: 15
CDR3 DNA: TGTGCCAGCAGCCAACTCCTAGCGGGAGTAGAGACCCAGTACTTC
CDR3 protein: CASSQLLAGVETQYF

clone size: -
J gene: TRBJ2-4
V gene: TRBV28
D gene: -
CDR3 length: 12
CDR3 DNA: TGTGCCAGCAGTTTAAAAGGAAACATTCGGTACTTC
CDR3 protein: CASSLKGNIRYF

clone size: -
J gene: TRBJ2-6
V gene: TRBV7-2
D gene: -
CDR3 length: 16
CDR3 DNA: TGTGCCAGCAGCACAACGTCACCGGCAGGGGCCAACGTCCTGACTTTC
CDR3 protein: CASSTTSPAGANVLTF

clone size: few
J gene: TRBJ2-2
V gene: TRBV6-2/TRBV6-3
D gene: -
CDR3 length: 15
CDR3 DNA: TGTGCCAGCAGCGGACAGCCTGCGAACACCGGGGAGCTGTTTTTT
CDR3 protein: CASSGQPANTGELFF

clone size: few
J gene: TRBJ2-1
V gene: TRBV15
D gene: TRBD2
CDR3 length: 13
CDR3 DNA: TGTGCCACCAGCAGTCCCGGGAGGGATGAGCAGTTCTTC
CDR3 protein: CATSSPGRDEQFF